This entry describes one T cell receptor (beta chain). What antigen it recognizes has not been identified. No quality values exist for individual bases; no much larger clone is one base distant. The data were obtained in a study of CD8+ T cells in alopecia areata (dated by TCRdb to the late 2010s). Turning to the overall study: The treated patients took part in an open-label pilot trial in which moderate-to-severe alopecia areata was treated with oral tofacitinib at 5 to 10 mg twice daily. For the treated patients, the SALT score, which quantifies what percentage of scalp surface area is affected, served as the measure of disease severity. Biopsies were taken from tofacitinib-treated patients at baseline and again at 4 and 24 weeks into treatment, and several of those patients also had a later scalp biopsy. Scalp clonality was compared across normal scalp (n=4), patchy alopecia areata scalp (n=8), and alopecia totalis/universalis scalp (n=8). Human TCRbeta sequencing covered scalp tissue and sorted CD4+ and CD8+ peripheral blood T cells from patchy and totalis/universalis alopecia areata patients and healthy controls. Tofacitinib was administered for 6 to 18 months, and 6 months of follow-up off drug were then conducted to assess delayed response and recurrence. The study used high-throughput TCRbeta sequencing to examine T cell clonal expansion in alopecia areata, in both the C3H/HeJ mouse model and human patients. immunoSEQ multiplex PCR using 35 Vbeta forward primers and 13 Jbeta reverse primers was used to amplify TCRbeta CDR3 regions. The RNA source kit depended on sample type: the PAXgene miRNA kit for fixed scalp, the miRNeasy kit for PBMCs, and the RNeasy kit for mouse skin. General findings and caveats noted by the study authors: Higher clonality and more expanded CD8+ clones were observed in lesional scalp than in normal scalp, particularly in alopecia totalis/universalis, a finding suggestive of antigenic drive. Resident alphabeta T cells in normal human skin are also sequenced, complicating scalp TCR repertoire analysis, unlike mouse skin dominated by gammadelta T cells. During tofacitinib treatment, many expanded lesional clones remained in scalp and blood, and this persistence may partly explain relapse after treatment is stopped. Tofacitinib significantly decreased scalp clonality and the number of expanded CD8+ clones among the top 100 scalp clones. Compared with mice, TCR sequences shared between patients were less clear, possibly partly because of HLA diversity across the patient population. Because the treated cohort was small and had just a single nonresponder, larger studies are needed to establish links between baseline CD8+ expansion and response.

CDR1 and CDR2, per the germline V gene, are MNHNS and SASEGT. The trim is 6 bases for V and 7 bases for J, with a gap of 9 bases between the germline ends. The CDR3 runs 11 amino acids, cysteine and phenylalanine included. This entry keeps only the CDR3 DNA: 33 bases, framed from base 1. The time point label, as the study defines it: less than 30 weeks on oral tofacitinib. This specimen's treatment or condition label, per the study, means: oral pan-JAK inhibitor, 5-10 mg twice daily. Lesional scalp punch biopsies and peripheral blood were obtained from alopecia areata patients. PBMCs were isolated by density centrifugation and stained for CD3, CD4 and CD8, and CD4+ and CD8+ T cells were sorted on a FACSAria. The library was obtained by the immunoSEQ multiplex PCR assay. RNA was extracted from all samples and reverse transcribed into cDNA as template for TCR sequencing. SuperScript III was used for first-strand cDNA synthesis, primed with a 2:1 mix of oligo-dT and random hexamers. A synthetic immune receptor repertoire was used to gauge amplification bias, and whatever bias remained was removed computationally. Under the source paper's analysis protocol: Raw reads were preprocessed for error removal, and CDR3 was defined according to IMGT conventions as running from the conserved cysteine to phenylalanine. Clonality was computed as 1 minus the Shannon entropy, with the entropy normalized by log2 of the number of productive unique TCRs. CD4 or CD8 identity of scalp clones was inferred by cross-referencing scalp TCRbeta sequences with sorted blood CD4 and CD8 repertoires. Held by TCRdb, this immuneACCESS table contains in-frame sequences only and omits some clones. Under half of the omission traces to an unresolved V gene where checked; the cause of the rest is unknown. That table furnishes V, J and clone size, whereas the DNA furnished D and trimming. Recorded for this sample are around 270,000 clones; 55% to 70% of them occurred a single time. Of the sample, more than 1.5% falls within the top ten clones.

The receptor comes from a human donor with alopecia areata. The rearrangement combines TRBV6-1 with TRBJ2-5; the D gene remains uncertain. The material was CD4+ T cells sorted from blood, obtained at week 24, from a patient treated with tofacitinib. The DNA sequence is TGTGCCAGCAGGCCGGCTGGGACCCAGTACTTC. This is translated as CASRPAGTQYF.